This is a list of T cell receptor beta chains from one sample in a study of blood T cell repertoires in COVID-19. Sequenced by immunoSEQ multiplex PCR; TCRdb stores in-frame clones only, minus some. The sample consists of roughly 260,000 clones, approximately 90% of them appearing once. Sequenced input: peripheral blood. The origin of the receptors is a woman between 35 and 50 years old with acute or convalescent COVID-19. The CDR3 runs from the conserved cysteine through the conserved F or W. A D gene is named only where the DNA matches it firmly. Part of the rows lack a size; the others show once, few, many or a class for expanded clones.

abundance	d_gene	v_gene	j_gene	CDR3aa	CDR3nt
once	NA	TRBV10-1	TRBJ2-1	CASSESSVGSFANEQFF	TGCGCCAGCAGTGAGTCGAGTGTGGGGAGCTTCGCAAATGAGCAGTTCTTC
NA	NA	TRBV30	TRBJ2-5	CAWRGHPQETQYF	TGTGCCTGGAGGGGGCACCCCCAAGAGACCCAGTACTTC
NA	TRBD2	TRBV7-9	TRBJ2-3	CASSLGSSGSRDTQYF	TGTGCCAGCAGCTTAGGGTCTAGCGGGTCCCGAGATACGCAGTATTTT
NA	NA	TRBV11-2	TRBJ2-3	CASSNVPLETQYF	TGTGCCAGCAGCAACGTCCCCCTAGAGACGCAGTATTTT
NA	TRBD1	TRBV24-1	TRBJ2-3	CATGQYTDTQYF	TGTGCCACGGGACAGTACACAGATACGCAGTATTTT
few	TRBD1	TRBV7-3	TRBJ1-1	CASSSTGGAPRTEAFF	TGTGCCAGCAGCTCCACAGGGGGCGCGCCGCGGACTGAAGCTTTCTTT
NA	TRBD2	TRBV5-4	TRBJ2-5	CASSLAVLAGGRETQYF	TGTGCCAGCAGCTTGGCCGTCCTAGCGGGGGGTCGGGAGACCCAGTACTTC
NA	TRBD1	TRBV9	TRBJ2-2	CASSVLTGGTGELFF	TGTGCCAGCAGCGTATTGACAGGGGGCACCGGGGAGCTGTTTTTT
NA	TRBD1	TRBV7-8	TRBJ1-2	CASSLVQGAGNGYTF	TGTGCCAGCAGCTTAGTACAGGGGGCAGGGAATGGCTACACCTTC
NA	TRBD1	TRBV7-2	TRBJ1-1	CASSLNRDRGILNTEAFF	TGTGCCAGCAGCTTAAACAGGGACAGGGGGATATTGAACACTGAAGCTTTCTTT
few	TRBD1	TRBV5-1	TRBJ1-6	CASSTGQGNSPLHF	TGCGCCAGCAGCACCGGACAGGGTAATTCACCCCTCCACTTT
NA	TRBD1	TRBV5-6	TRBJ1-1	CASSLVWSGQGTEAFF	TGTGCCAGCAGCTTGGTGTGGTCGGGACAGGGTACTGAAGCTTTCTTT
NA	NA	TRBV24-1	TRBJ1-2	CATSDSGYGYTF	TGTGCCACCAGTGATTCAGGGTACGGCTACACCTTC
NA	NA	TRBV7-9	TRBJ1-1	CASSLAAQGAFF	TGTGCCAGCAGCTTAGCGGCACAGGGAGCTTTCTTT
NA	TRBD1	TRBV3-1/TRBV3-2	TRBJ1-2	CASSRRDSLYGYTF	TGTGCCAGCAGCCGCCGGGACAGTCTCTATGGCTACACCTTC
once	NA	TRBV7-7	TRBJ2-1	CASSLDSGANEQFF	TGTGCCAGCAGCTTAGATTCAGGGGCGAATGAGCAGTTCTTC
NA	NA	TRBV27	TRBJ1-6	CASSLLPGKGNSPLHF	TGTGCCAGCAGTTTATTGCCAGGGAAAGGTAATTCACCCCTCCACTTT
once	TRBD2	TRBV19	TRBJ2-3	CASSGLAGGPSTDTQYF	TGTGCCAGTAGCGGACTAGCGGGGGGGCCTAGCACAGATACGCAGTATTTT
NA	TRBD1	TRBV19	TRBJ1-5	CASTGGTGAATGNQPQHF	TGTGCCAGTACGGGAGGGACAGGGGCCGCAACTGGCAATCAGCCCCAGCATTTT
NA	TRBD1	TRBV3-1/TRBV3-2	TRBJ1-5	CASSQDPQGARGQPQHF	TGTGCCAGCAGCCAAGATCCGCAGGGGGCCCGCGGTCAGCCCCAGCATTTT
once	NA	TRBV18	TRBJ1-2	CASSPGQSYGYTF	TGTGCCAGCTCACCAGGGCAGTCCTATGGCTACACCTTC
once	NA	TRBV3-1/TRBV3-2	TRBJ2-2	CASSQMYGAANTGELFF	TGTGCCAGCAGCCAAATGTATGGAGCGGCGAACACCGGGGAGCTGTTTTTT
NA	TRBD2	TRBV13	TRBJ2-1	CASSGPGLAFEQFF	TGTGCCAGCAGCGGGCCGGGACTAGCGTTTGAGCAGTTCTTC
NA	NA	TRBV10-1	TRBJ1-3	CASSEVLGPGNTIYF	TGCGCCAGCAGTGAGGTATTGGGGCCTGGAAACACCATATATTTT
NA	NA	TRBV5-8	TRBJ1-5	CASSLEAGAGNQPQHF	TGTGCCAGCAGCTTGGAGGCGGGGGCTGGGAATCAGCCCCAGCATTTT
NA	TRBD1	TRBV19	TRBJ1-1	CASSTANRGQNTEAFF	TGTGCCAGTAGTACAGCTAACAGGGGGCAGAACACTGAAGCTTTCTTT
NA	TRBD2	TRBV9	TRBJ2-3	CASGYSGGSTDTQYF	TGTGCCAGCGGTTATAGCGGGGGAAGCACAGATACGCAGTATTTT
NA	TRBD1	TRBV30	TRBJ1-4	CAWGSGTANEKLFF	TGTGCCTGGGGGTCCGGGACAGCAAATGAAAAACTGTTTTTT
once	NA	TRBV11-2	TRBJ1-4	CASSPGITNEKLFF	TGTGCCAGCTCTCCAGGGATCACTAATGAAAAACTGTTTTTT
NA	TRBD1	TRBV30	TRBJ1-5	CACGQGQNQPQHF	TGTGCCTGCGGACAGGGGCAAAATCAGCCCCAGCATTTT
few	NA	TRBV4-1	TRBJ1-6	CASSQWGVGSNSPLHF	TGCGCCAGCAGCCAGTGGGGGGTTGGTAGCAATTCACCCCTCCACTTT
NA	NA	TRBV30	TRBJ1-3	CAWSVHEGREYF	TGTGCCTGGAGTGTACACGAGGGGAGGGAATATTTT
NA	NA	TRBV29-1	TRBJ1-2	CSVEPILGTHYYGYTF	TGCAGCGTTGAGCCCATATTAGGGACTCATTACTATGGCTACACCTTC
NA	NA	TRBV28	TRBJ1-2	CASSLSGAAGPGYTF	TGTGCCAGCAGTTTATCAGGGGCGGCTGGCCCTGGCTACACCTTC
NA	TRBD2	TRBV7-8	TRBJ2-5	CASSFGVAGGLYQETQYF	TGTGCCAGCAGCTTCGGGGTAGCGGGGGGATTGTACCAAGAGACCCAGTACTTC
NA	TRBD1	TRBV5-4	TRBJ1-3	CAIFTGTGIRLTGNTIYF	TGTGCCATATTTACCGGGACAGGGATTCGGTTGACTGGAAACACCATATATTTT
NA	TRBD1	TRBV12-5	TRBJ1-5	CASGLTGGGQPQHF	TGTGCTAGTGGGCTGACAGGGGGTGGACAGCCCCAGCATTTT
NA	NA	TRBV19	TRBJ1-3	CASSISFAGLFSGNTIYF	TGTGCCAGTAGTATCTCATTCGCAGGCCTTTTCTCTGGAAACACCATATATTTT
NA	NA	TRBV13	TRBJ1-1	CASRFRRNTEAFF	TGTGCCAGCAGGTTTCGGAGGAACACTGAAGCTTTCTTT
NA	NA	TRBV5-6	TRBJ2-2	CASSQRLGVNTGELFF	TGTGCCAGCAGCCAAAGGTTAGGGGTCAACACCGGGGAGCTGTTTTTT
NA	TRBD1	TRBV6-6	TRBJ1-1	CASSMRGPGTGGRVNTEAFF	TGTGCCAGCAGCATGAGAGGGCCAGGGACAGGGGGAAGGGTGAACACTGAAGCTTTCTTT
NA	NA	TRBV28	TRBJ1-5	CASRPTGSNQPQHF	TGTGCCAGCAGGCCTACAGGGAGCAATCAGCCCCAGCATTTT
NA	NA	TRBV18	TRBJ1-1	CASSPYQGDTEAFF	TGTGCCAGCTCACCATATCAAGGGGACACTGAAGCTTTCTTT
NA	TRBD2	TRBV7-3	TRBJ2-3	CASSVYGGATDTQYF	TGTGCCAGCAGCGTGTACGGGGGGGCAACAGATACGCAGTATTTT
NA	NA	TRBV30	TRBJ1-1	CALEGGFQAFF	TGTGCCCTGGAGGGAGGGTTTCAAGCTTTCTTT
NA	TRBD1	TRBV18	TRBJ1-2	CASSPLSGTDNYGYTF	TGTGCCAGCTCACCATTATCCGGGACAGATAACTATGGCTACACCTTC
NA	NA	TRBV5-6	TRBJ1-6	CASSSNEALKGLPPLHF	TGTGCCAGCAGCTCCAATGAGGCCCTAAAGGGGCTTCCACCCCTCCACTTT
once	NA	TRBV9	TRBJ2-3	CASSVEASRSDTQYF	TGTGCCAGCAGCGTAGAGGCTAGCAGGTCAGATACGCAGTATTTT
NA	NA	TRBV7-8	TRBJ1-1	CATVGGNTEAFF	TGTGCCACCGTAGGGGGGAACACTGAAGCTTTCTTT
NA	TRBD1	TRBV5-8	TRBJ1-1	CASSRPRDRVNTEAFF	TGTGCCAGCAGCCGGCCGAGAGACAGGGTGAACACTGAAGCTTTCTTT
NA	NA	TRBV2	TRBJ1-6	CASSDSPGKPLHF	TGTGCCAGCAGTGACTCGCCAGGGAAACCCCTCCACTTT